These 20 T cell receptor beta chains originate from one sample sequenced in a study of cytomegalovirus exposure and HLA in healthy donors. It was with 60 Vbeta and 13 Jbeta primers that the PCR ran. Assay used: immunoSEQ multiplex PCR; TCRdb lists only in-frame clones, some missing. The table has 100,000 to 150,000 clones, 77% seen once. The sample was PBMCs. These receptors came from a woman in her 40s in good health and CMV-seropositive.

The V and J genes are TRBV2 and TRBJ2-5; D is possibly TRBD2 (6 bases). This CDR3 has 15 amino acids. Germline CDR1 is SNHLY and CDR2 is FYNNEI. Deletions cut 6 bases from V and 3 bases from J, with 17 bases between. The chain's CDR3 is CASRRPSERKETQYF. CDR3 bases: TGTGCCAGCAGAAGGCCTAGCGAAAGGAAAGAGACCCAGTACTTC.

The chain links TRBV28 to TRBJ1-3; 8 bases line up with TRBD1. The CDR3 runs 17 residues. CDR1 and CDR2 from the germline V gene are MDHEN and SYDVKM. J gave up 0 bases and V 3 bases, and 7 bases lay outside the gene matches. The CDR3 region has the DNA TGTGCCAGCAGTTTCCCGGGACAGGTGGACTCTGGAAACACCATATATTTT. Translation: CASSFPGQVDSGNTIYF.

The chain is built from TRBV29-1 and TRBJ2-3; 7 bases map to TRBD1. V shed 7 bases, J shed 8 bases, and the junction held 9 bases outside the gene matches. From germline, CDR1 is SQVTM and CDR2 ANQGSEA. There are 12 residues in the CDR3. CDR3 region: CSGIQGYGTQYF. In DNA, the CDR3 is TGCAGCGGAATACAGGGGTACGGTACGCAGTATTTT.

The CDR3 sequence: CASDSRRHQFF. The CDR3 DNA reads TGTGCCAGCGATAGTCGGAGGCACCAGTTCTTC. V and J are TRBV6-1 and TRBJ2-1; maybe TRBD2 (5 bases). V lost 8 bases to trimming and J lost 13 bases, with 15 bases between them. The CDR3 sequence is 11 residues long. Per the germline V gene, CDR1 is MNHNS and CDR2 is SASEGT.

This clone came up a few times. The chain recombines TRBV9 with TRBJ1-2; D is possibly TRBD1 (5 bases). CDR1 and CDR2 (germline): SGDLS, YYNGEE. The CDR3 contains 13 residues. V was shortened by 7 bases and J by 7 bases, with 17 bases between the two germline ends. CDR3 sequence: CASSRTGESGYTF. DNA of the CDR3: TGTGCCAGCTCCAGGACGGGGGAAAGTGGCTACACCTTC.

The genes are TRBV6-4 and TRBJ2-7; possibly TRBD2 for D (6 bases). Germline CDR1 reads MRHNA; CDR2 reads SNTAGT. The CDR3 runs to 14 residues. V was trimmed by 2 bases and J by 2 bases, leaving 10 bases between them. CDR3 sequence reads: CASSDDLAPYEQYF. CDR3 in DNA: TGTGCCAGCAGTGACGATCTAGCGCCCTACGAGCAGTACTTC.

This chain links TRBV10-1 with TRBJ2-2; TRBD1 agrees at 7 bases. J gave up 1 base and V 4 bases, and 0 bases lay outside the gene matches. CDR1 is WNHNN, CDR2 SYGVQD, per germline (reference sequence). The CDR3 loop spans 14 amino acids. The CDR3 loop is CASSGQGNTGELFF. In DNA form, the CDR3 reads TGCGCCAGCAGTGGACAGGGGAACACCGGGGAGCTGTTTTTT.

This chain uses TRBV19 with TRBJ2-3, with TRBD1 matching 8 bases. V lost 5 bases to trimming and J lost 1 base; unmatched junction nucleotides: 2. CDR1 and CDR2 from the germline V gene are LNHDA and SQIVND (reference sequence). CDR3 length equals 14 residues. CDR3 sequence reads: CASSPTGGTDTQYF. The CDR3 DNA follows: TGTGCCAGTAGTCCGACAGGGGGCACAGATACGCAGTATTTT.

This chain links TRBV5-4 with TRBJ2-1; D possibly corresponds to TRBD1 (5 bases). V was shortened by 6 bases and J by 4 bases, with 14 bases between the two germline ends. Germline loops: CDR1 SGHNT, CDR2 YYREEE (reference sequence). The CDR3 is 14 residues long. CDR3: CASNKQETYNEQFF. CDR3 nucleotide sequence: TGTGCCAGCAACAAACAGGAGACTTACAATGAGCAGTTCTTC. Variable domain in full (rest from reference TRBV5-4 and TRBJ2-1): ETGVTQSPTHLIKTRGQQVTLRCSSQSGHNTVSWYQQALGQGPQFIFQYYREEENGRGNFPPRFSGLQFPNYSSELNVNALELDDSALYLCASNKQETYNEQFFGPGTRLTVL.

V is TRBV19 and J is TRBJ1-1, with D perhaps matching TRBD1 (5 bases). The germline V gene encodes CDR1 LNHDA and CDR2 SQIVND (reference sequence). Trimming took off 1 base at V and 3 bases at J, with 6 bases between the two ends. The CDR3 extends over 13 amino acids. CDR3 loop: CASSIAGYTEAFF. The DNA of the CDR3 is TGTGCCAGTAGTATAGCAGGGTACACTGAAGCTTTCTTT. Using reference TRBV19 and TRBJ1-1 for the parts outside the CDR3, the full variable domain is DGGITQSPKYLFRKEGQNVTLSCEQNLNHDAMYWYRQDPGQGLRLIYYSQIVNDFQKGDIAEGYSVSREKKESFPLTVTSAQKNPTAFYLCASSIAGYTEAFFGQGTRLTVV.

This clone was found many times. This rearrangement joins TRBV5-1 to TRBJ1-2, with 11 bases that match TRBD1. CDR3 length: 14 residues. CDR1 is SGHRS, CDR2 YFSETQ, per germline. Germline trimming cut 3 bases from V and 7 bases from J; bases unmatched to any gene: 5. CDR3 amino acids: CASSSGQGVAGYTF. CDR3 nucleotide sequence: TGCGCCAGCAGCTCGGGACAGGGGGTGGCTGGCTACACCTTC.

The V gene is TRBV30, the J gene TRBJ2-5; 11 nucleotides line up with TRBD2. After removal of 2 bases from V and 9 bases from J, the junction contained 8 bases not matched to a gene. Germline assignment: CDR1 GTSNPN and CDR2 SVGIG (reference sequence). This CDR3 spans 14 amino acids. DNA for the CDR3: TGTGCCTGGAGTCCAACTAGCGGGGGCGGGTCCCAGTACTTC. Protein product: CAWSPTSGGGSQYF. Supplemented by reference TRBV30 and TRBJ2-5, the full variable domain reads SQTIHQWPATLVQPVGSPLSLECTVEGTSNPNLYWYRQAAGRGLQLLFYSVGIGQISSEVPQNLSASRPQDRQFILSSKKLLLSDSGFYLCAWSPTSGGGSQYFGPGTRLLVL.

This clone was recorded only once. The junction and the germline gene differ at one end; a read error may be behind it. Other DNA sequences in the sample encode the same CDR3. The chain carries TRBV30 and TRBJ2-3; no clear D. This CDR3 region has 14 residues. Per the germline V gene, CDR1 is GTSNPN and CDR2 is SVGIG (reference sequence). Here the CDR3 reads CAWSVLRKTDTQYF. CDR3 DNA: TGCGCCTGGAGTGTCTTGCGGAAGACAGATACGCAGTATTTT.

V gene TRBV5-8 combines with J gene TRBJ2-5; unclear D gene. The V and J ends lost 1 base and 5 bases respectively, with 3 bases between them. CDR1 and CDR2 (germline): SGHTS, YDEGEE. CDR3 size: 11 residues. The CDR3 loop is CASSLSETQYF. The CDR3 bases are TGTGCCAGCAGCTTGAGCGAGACCCAGTACTTC.

The chain has TRBV6-5 and TRBJ2-1; no clear D. CDR3 length: 15 amino acids. V lost 6 bases, J lost 2 bases, and 14 bases lay in between. Germline assignment: CDR1 MNHEY and CDR2 SVGAGI. Here the CDR3 reads CASRLTSAAYNEQFF. The CDR3 nucleotides are TGTGCCAGCAGACTGACGAGCGCGGCCTACAATGAGCAGTTCTTC.

V usage is TRBV19 and J usage is TRBJ1-5; tentative D call: TRBD1 (6 bases). Germline CDR1 is LNHDA and CDR2 is SQIVND (reference sequence). V was clipped by 7 bases and J by 6 bases, with 16 bases between them. This CDR3 contains 14 residues. The CDR3 protein is CASNDGGALQPQHF. DNA for the CDR3: TGTGCCAGTAATGACGGGGGGGCACTTCAGCCCCAGCATTTT.

The chain recombines TRBV7-6 with TRBJ2-1; 13 nucleotides match TRBD2. This CDR3 has 19 amino acids. Germline V gene sequence: CDR1 SGHVS, CDR2 FNYEAQ. Unmatched junction bases numbered 9, after V lost 4 bases and J lost 0 bases. CDR3 amino acids: CASSSAWTSGGSSYNEQFF. The CDR3 nucleotides read TGTGCCAGCAGCTCCGCGTGGACTAGCGGGGGAAGCTCCTACAATGAGCAGTTCTTC.

This chain links TRBV5-4 with TRBJ2-1, with D unresolved. The germline CDR1 and CDR2 sequences are SGHNT and YYREEE (reference sequence). This CDR3 is built from 10 residues. V lost 6 bases and J lost 6, with 4 bases in between. Written as DNA, the CDR3 is TGTGCCAGCACGGTCAATGAGCAGTTCTTC. Translated: CASTVNEQFF.

V gene TRBV7-9 combines with J gene TRBJ2-7, with 8 bases matching TRBD1. This CDR3 comprises 13 residues. V gave up 5 bases and J gave up 4 bases; unmatched junction bases: 4. Germline V gives CDR1 SEHNR, CDR2 FQNEAQ (reference sequence). For the CDR3, the DNA is TGTGCCAGCAGCACGGACAGGGTTTACGAGCAGTACTTC. It is translated as CASSTDRVYEQYF.

The CDR3, as DNA: TGCGCCAGCAGCTGGGGACAGGGGAGAGCAGATACGCAGTATTTT. It is translated as CASSWGQGRADTQYF. The chain carries TRBV5-1 and TRBJ2-3; 10 bases map to TRBD1. With 3 bases clipped from V and 4 bases from J, the junction kept 5 bases outside the gene matches. The CDR3 extends over 15 amino acids. The germline gives CDR1 SGHRS, CDR2 YFSETQ.